A selection of T cell receptor beta chains follows, all from one sample in a study of human T cells and chemical hapten exposure. One entry per CDR3 protein, called by TCRdb with MiXCR from the RACE reads. The sample yields some 79,000 distinct CDR3 sequences, about 10% seen once. Specimen: whole blood, collected in connection with sensitization to the hapten diphenylcyclopropenone (DPC). The receptors originated from a woman in her fifties or sixties with alopecia areata. Some clones in this sample may be carry-over from other donors' samples. Each CDR3 is given with its conserved first and last residue. The order of the fields is J gene, clone size, CDR3 length, V gene, D gene, CDR3 protein, CDR3 DNA. The D gene is left open where the match is weak. Some rows mark clone size as missing; the rest say once, few, many or name a class of expanded clone.

TRBJ1-5,.,15,TRBV28,.,CASSLSLAGNQPQHF,TGTGCCAGCAGTTTATCTCTGGCGGGCAATCAGCCCCAGCATTTT
TRBJ2-7,many,15,TRBV7-2,TRBD2,CASSSGLAGSFEQYF,TGTGCCAGCAGCTCCGGACTAGCGGGAAGCTTTGAGCAGTACTTC
TRBJ2-1,few,15,TRBV6-6,.,CASSYRRGQDNEQFF,TGTGCCAGCAGTTACCGGCGGGGGCAGGACAATGAGCAGTTCTTC
TRBJ1-5,.,18,TRBV18,.,CASSPTDGASLLYQPQHF,TGTGCCAGCTCACCAACAGATGGGGCTTCTCTGCTGTATCAGCCCCAGCATTTT
TRBJ2-1,many,15,TRBV4-3,TRBD2,CASSQLAGAANEQFF,TGCGCCAGCAGCCAACTAGCGGGGGCCGCCAATGAGCAGTTCTTC
TRBJ2-1,few,13,TRBV7-9,.,CASSTLVYNEQFF,TGTGCCAGCAGTACCCTAGTTTACAATGAGCAGTTCTTC
TRBJ2-2,.,16,TRBV7-2,TRBD2,CASSSWASGLTGELFF,TGTGCCAGCAGCTCATGGGCTAGCGGTCTGACCGGGGAGCTGTTTTTT
TRBJ2-3,few,15,TRBV7-2,TRBD2,CASSLAGGTPDTQYF,TGTGCCAGCAGCTTAGCGGGAGGGACTCCAGATACGCAGTATTTT
TRBJ1-4,few,16,TRBV18,TRBD1,CASSPGPGGGNEKLFF,TGTGCCAGCTCACCCGGCCCAGGGGGCGGTAATGAAAAACTGTTTTTT
TRBJ1-1,many,12,TRBV20-1,.,CSASRGFTEAFF,TGCAGTGCTAGCAGGGGCTTCACTGAAGCTTTCTTT
TRBJ2-1,.,14,TRBV5-1,.,CASSPDSSYNEQFF,TGCGCCAGCAGCCCGGACTCCTCCTACAATGAGCAGTTCTTC
TRBJ1-2,once,14,TRBV5-5,.,CASSLLIQTYGYTF,TGTGCCAGCAGCTTGCTTATACAGACCTATGGCTACACCTTC
TRBJ2-5,.,15,TRBV5-4,.,CASSLEGRAAETQYF,TGTGCCAGCAGCTTGGAGGGCAGGGCCGCAGAGACCCAGTACTTC
TRBJ1-5,few,15,TRBV7-2,TRBD1,CASSPRTGRNQPQHF,TGTGCCAGCAGCCCTAGGACAGGGCGCAATCAGCCCCAGCATTTT
TRBJ2-7,few,14,TRBV27,.,CASSPWENVYEQYF,TGTGCCAGCAGTCCGTGGGAGAACGTTTACGAGCAGTACTTC
TRBJ2-2,many,14,TRBV27,.,CASRTTLGTGELFF,TGTGCCAGCAGGACAACCTTGGGCACCGGGGAGCTGTTTTTT
TRBJ1-1,few,14,TRBV20-1,.,CSASRQVENTEAFF,TGCAGTGCTAGCCGACAGGTGGAGAACACTGAAGCTTTCTTT
TRBJ2-1,many,17,TRBV9,TRBD2,CASSSQLAGGPYNEQFF,TGTGCCAGCAGCTCCCAGCTAGCGGGAGGGCCCTACAATGAGCAGTTCTTC
TRBJ1-1,many,16,TRBV4-1,.,CASSQDSQGMNTEAFF,TGCGCCAGCAGCCAAGACTCACAGGGCATGAACACTGAAGCTTTCTTT
TRBJ1-6,.,15,TRBV7-9,.,CASSSRDTKNSPLHF,TGTGCCAGCAGCTCCCGGGACACGAAGAATTCACCCCTCCACTTT
TRBJ2-7,few,14,TRBV6-1,.,CASSASALSYEQYF,TGTGCCAGCAGTGCATCTGCGCTCTCCTACGAGCAGTACTTC
TRBJ2-4,many,16,TRBV15,.,CATSRDNGPSKNIQYF,TGTGCCACCAGCAGAGATAACGGACCCTCCAAAAACATTCAGTACTTC